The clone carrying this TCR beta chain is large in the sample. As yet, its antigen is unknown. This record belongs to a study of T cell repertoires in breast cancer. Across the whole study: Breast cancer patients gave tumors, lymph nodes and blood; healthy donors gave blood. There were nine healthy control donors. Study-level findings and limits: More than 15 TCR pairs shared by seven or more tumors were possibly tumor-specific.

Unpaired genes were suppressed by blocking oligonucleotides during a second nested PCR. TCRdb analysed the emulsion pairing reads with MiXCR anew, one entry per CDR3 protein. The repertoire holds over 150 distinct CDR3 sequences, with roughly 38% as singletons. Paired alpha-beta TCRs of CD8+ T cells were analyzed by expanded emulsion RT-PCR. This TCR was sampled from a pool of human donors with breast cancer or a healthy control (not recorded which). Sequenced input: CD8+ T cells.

The CDR3 loop reads CASSNSYNEQFF. As DNA, the CDR3 is TGTGCCAGCAGTAATTCGTACAATGAGCAGTTCTTC. The genes are TRBV7-7 and TRBJ2-1, with unresolved D. The CDR3 runs to 12 residues. V lost 6 bases to trimming and J lost 4 bases, with 7 bases between them. Germline V gene data show CDR1 as SSHAT and CDR2 as FNYEAQ (reference sequence). Based on the CDR3 plus reference TRBV7-7 and TRBJ2-1, the full variable domain is GAGVSQSPRYKVTKRGQDVTLRCDPISSHATLYWYQQALGQGPEFLTYFNYEAQPDKSGLPSDRFSAERPEGSISTLTIQRTEQRDSAMYRCASSNSYNEQFFGPGTRLTVL.